This T cell receptor beta chain was recorded in a study of Tregs in tolerant kidney transplant recipients. Study results and caveats: Tregs expanded with activated donor B cells seemed most donor-specific. Changing PCR primers prevented nucleotide comparison between some patients' samples.

About this clone: Its cognate antigen is unknown. Read coverage stops 3 residues before the CDR3 terminus; the germline J gene supplies the remainder.

Germline trimming cut 1 base from V and 6 bases from J; bases unmatched to any gene: 2. The V gene's germline CDR1 is SGHRS and CDR2 YFSETQ. The CDR3 sequence is 14 residues long. Produced via immunoSEQ multiplex PCR; TCRdb's table is partial and in-frame only. The ten most abundant clones cover roughly 26% of a sample with some 11,000 clones. The nonmyeloablative bone marrow transplants came from related graft donors, with transient mixed chimerism. The receptor comes from a human patient who received a combined kidney and bone marrow transplant. Some T cells may be the graft donor's. The chain uses TRBV5-1 and TRBJ2-1; 9 bases are shared with TRBD2. The sequences come from CD8+ T cells from blood (PBMCs), collected 24 months after the transplant. The sequenced CDR3 bases are TGCGCCAGCAGCTTGCTAGCGGGACCCAATGAG. Translating it yields CASSLLAGPNE. The entire CDR3 protein reads CASSLLAGPNEQFF.